Listed below are T cell receptor beta chains from one sample, sequenced in a study of blood T cell repertoires in COVID-19. Method: immunoSEQ multiplex PCR; TCRdb's copy keeps in-frame clones and lacks some. The sample lists 200,000 to 300,000 clones, roughly 86% seen once, with around 5% in the top ten. Material: peripheral blood. The receptor set was obtained from a woman aged 55-69 years with COVID-19, enrolled during active disease. Each CDR3 is given with its conserved first and last residue. Each record gives: J gene, V gene, D gene, clone size, CDR3 protein, CDR3 DNA. The D gene is left open where the match is weak. Clone size is stated in some rows and not others, as once, few, many or a class when expanded.

TRBJ1-2	TRBV24-1	TRBD1	once	CATSDTGTGGPFGYTF	TGTGCCACCAGTGATACCGGGACAGGGGGTCCCTTTGGCTACACCTTC
TRBJ1-2	TRBV30	NA	NA	CAWSVSGRAGYGYTF	TGTGCCTGGAGTGTTTCGGGTAGGGCGGGATATGGCTACACCTTC
TRBJ2-6	TRBV28	NA	NA	CASSLSGTGANVLTF	TGTGCCAGCAGTTTATCCGGGACTGGGGCCAACGTCCTGACTTTC
TRBJ1-3	TRBV9	NA	NA	CASSVSGRVGNTIYF	TGTGCCAGCAGCGTATCTGGCAGGGTTGGAAACACCATATATTTT
TRBJ2-3	TRBV7-8	TRBD2	NA	CASSSGLARRTDTQYF	TGTGCCAGCAGCTCGGGACTAGCGAGACGCACAGATACGCAGTATTTT
TRBJ1-4	TRBV27	NA	NA	CASSKQGGLEKLFF	TGTGCCAGCAGCAAACAGGGTGGGCTTGAAAAACTGTTTTTT
TRBJ1-2	TRBV30	NA	NA	CAWYGGGGYTF	TGTGCCTGGTACGGGGGTGGAGGCTACACCTTC
TRBJ2-2	TRBV6-5	NA	NA	CAHQGAVNTGELFF	TGTGCCCATCAAGGGGCAGTGAACACCGGGGAGCTGTTTTTT
TRBJ2-2	TRBV5-4	NA	NA	CASSPIHGELFF	TGTGCCAGCAGCCCTATTCACGGGGAGCTGTTTTTT
TRBJ2-1	TRBV10-1	TRBD2	NA	CASSESASGGPYNEQFF	TGCGCCAGCAGTGAGTCGGCTAGCGGAGGACCCTACAATGAGCAGTTCTTC
TRBJ2-2	TRBV27	TRBD1	NA	CASSGTGWTGELFF	TGTGCCAGCAGTGGGACAGGGTGGACCGGGGAGCTGTTTTTT
TRBJ1-4	TRBV6-2/TRBV6-3	NA	NA	CASSYASRKEKLFF	TGTGCCAGCAGTTACGCGTCCCGAAAGGAAAAACTGTTTTTT
TRBJ2-2	TRBV7-2	TRBD2	NA	CASSSVRGWPTGELFF	TGTGCCAGCAGCTCCGTGCGGGGGTGGCCCACCGGGGAGCTGTTTTTT
TRBJ2-1	TRBV4-1	NA	NA	CASSRTGARPYNEQFF	TGCGCCAGCAGCCGCACGGGTGCGCGCCCCTACAATGAGCAGTTCTTC
TRBJ1-4	TRBV6-5	NA	NA	CASSLSDSRLFF	TGTGCCAGCAGTCTCTCGGACAGCAGGCTGTTTTTT
TRBJ2-7	TRBV5-1	NA	NA	CASSRGQGWSTYEQYF	TGCGCCAGCAGTAGGGGTCAGGGCTGGAGTACCTACGAGCAGTACTTC
TRBJ1-2	TRBV30	TRBD1	NA	CAWSASSRGLGYTF	TGTGCCTGGAGTGCTAGCTCTAGGGGGCTAGGCTACACCTTC
TRBJ2-3	TRBV6-2/TRBV6-3	TRBD2	once	CASSYSKREITDTQYF	TGTGCCAGCAGTTACTCTAAGCGGGAGATCACAGATACGCAGTATTTT
TRBJ2-3	TRBV28	NA	few	CASMGRDRTDTQYF	TGTGCCAGCATGGGGCGGGATCGCACAGATACGCAGTATTTT
TRBJ1-2	TRBV12-3/TRBV12-4	NA	NA	CASSLATGNGYTF	TGTGCCAGCAGTTTAGCCACGGGGAACGGCTACACCTTC
TRBJ1-3	TRBV9	TRBD1	NA	CASSVGDRGVGNTIYF	TGTGCCAGCAGCGTAGGGGACAGGGGAGTAGGAAACACCATATATTTT
TRBJ1-1	TRBV28	TRBD1	NA	CASSGTGGKTEAFF	TGTGCCAGCAGCGGAACAGGGGGCAAGACTGAAGCTTTCTTT
TRBJ1-4	TRBV5-4	NA	once	CASSLLGAGNEKLFF	TGTGCCAGCAGCTTGTTGGGGGCAGGGAATGAAAAACTGTTTTTT
TRBJ2-5	TRBV20-1	NA	once	CSALALETQYF	TGCAGTGCTCTAGCATTAGAGACCCAGTACTTC
TRBJ2-5	TRBV10-3	TRBD1	NA	CAISAGTGQETQYF	TGTGCCATCAGCGCCGGGACAGGGCAGGAGACCCAGTACTTC
TRBJ2-5	TRBV18	TRBD1	once	CASSRQGASNQETQYF	TGTGCCAGCTCCCGCCAGGGGGCGTCCAACCAAGAGACCCAGTACTTC
TRBJ1-2	TRBV7-9	NA	once	CASSLVLEGGYTF	TGTGCCAGCAGCTTAGTACTCGAGGGTGGCTACACCTTC
TRBJ1-5	TRBV5-8	TRBD1	NA	CASSRGQGGFLSNQPQHF	TGTGCCAGCAGCCGCGGACAGGGGGGGTTTCTTAGCAATCAGCCCCAGCATTTT
TRBJ2-7	TRBV7-8	TRBD2	NA	CASSSTTSGPREQYF	TGTGCCAGCAGCTCAACAACTAGCGGGCCTCGGGAGCAGTACTTC
TRBJ1-2	TRBV6-6	TRBD1	NA	CASRSDRGHGYTF	TGTGCCAGCAGATCCGACAGGGGACATGGCTACACCTTC
TRBJ2-7	TRBV20-1	NA	NA	CSAMGGIEQYF	TGCAGTGCTATGGGCGGGATCGAGCAGTACTTC
TRBJ2-3	TRBV10-3	TRBD2	NA	CASQLAGGADTQYF	TGTGCCAGCCAACTAGCGGGAGGGGCAGATACGCAGTATTTT
TRBJ2-1	TRBV24-1	TRBD2	NA	CATSDRTSGNYNEQFF	TGTGCCACCAGTGACCGGACTAGCGGGAACTACAATGAGCAGTTCTTC